The rows below give T cell receptor beta chains drawn from one sample of a study of identical twins. TCRdb analysed the 5' RACE reads with MiXCR anew, one entry per CDR3 protein. The sample lists 450,000 to 500,000 distinct CDR3 sequences; approximately 14% were seen once. These data were likewise used in another study, on yellow fever vaccine responses in identical twins.

Sequencing input: CD4+ T cells sorted from blood. These receptors were collected from a woman younger than 35 in good health. Each CDR3 is given with its conserved first and last residue. Fields, in order: CDR3 protein, CDR3 DNA, D gene, J gene, clone size, V gene. A D gene is named only where the DNA matches it firmly. Clone sizes are given selectively: once, few, many, or a class where the clone is expanded.

CDR3aa: CSVDFAGGNEQFF
CDR3nt: TGCAGCGTTGACTTTGCGGGAGGGAATGAGCAGTTCTTC
d_gene: TRBD2
j_gene: TRBJ2-1
abundance: few
v_gene: TRBV29-1

CDR3aa: CASCSLRSGRVSTRDTQYF
CDR3nt: TGTGCCAGCTGTAGCTTGAGGAGCGGGAGGGTGTCGACCCGAGATACGCAGTATTTT
d_gene: TRBD2
j_gene: TRBJ2-3
abundance: few
v_gene: TRBV12-3/TRBV12-4

CDR3aa: CASSCAGDSCEQYF
CDR3nt: TGTGCCAGCAGCTGCGCAGGGGACAGTTGCGAGCAGTACTTC
d_gene: TRBD1
j_gene: TRBJ2-7
abundance: .
v_gene: TRBV7-9

CDR3aa: CASSLTDQGASAEQYF
CDR3nt: TGTGCTAGCAGCTTAACCGATCAGGGGGCCTCGGCCGAGCAGTACTTC
d_gene: TRBD1
j_gene: TRBJ2-7
abundance: many
v_gene: TRBV7-7

CDR3aa: CAIRQRTSGGPNQITDTQYF
CDR3nt: TGTGCCATCAGACAACGGACTAGCGGGGGCCCCAATCAAATCACAGATACGCAGTATTTT
d_gene: TRBD2
j_gene: TRBJ2-3
abundance: .
v_gene: TRBV10-3

CDR3aa: CATSRDRGTDTQYF
CDR3nt: TGTGCCACCAGCCGGGACAGGGGGACAGATACGCAGTATTTT
d_gene: TRBD1
j_gene: TRBJ2-3
abundance: few
v_gene: TRBV2

CDR3aa: CASSSLLSGANVLTF
CDR3nt: TGTGCCAGCAGTTCCTTACTCTCTGGGGCCAACGTCCTGACTTTC
d_gene: .
j_gene: TRBJ2-6
abundance: few
v_gene: TRBV28

CDR3aa: CASTGRERYNEQFF
CDR3nt: TGTGCCAGTACCGGCCGAGAGAGGTACAATGAGCAGTTCTTC
d_gene: .
j_gene: TRBJ2-1
abundance: many
v_gene: TRBV3-1

CDR3aa: CASSPPIGGEQFF
CDR3nt: TGTGCCAGCTCACCACCCATCGGTGGTGAGCAGTTCTTC
d_gene: .
j_gene: TRBJ2-1
abundance: .
v_gene: TRBV18

CDR3aa: CASSGGSTGTYEQYF
CDR3nt: TGTGCCAGCAGCGGAGGATCAACGGGCACCTACGAGCAGTACTTC
d_gene: .
j_gene: TRBJ2-7
abundance: .
v_gene: TRBV7-8

CDR3aa: CASSKRQGGYGYTF
CDR3nt: TGTGCCAGCAGTAAGAGACAAGGAGGCTATGGCTACACCTTC
d_gene: .
j_gene: TRBJ1-2
abundance: .
v_gene: TRBV6-1

CDR3aa: CALETQYF
CDR3nt: TGTGCCCTGGAGACCCAGTACTTC
d_gene: .
j_gene: TRBJ2-5
abundance: .
v_gene: TRBV30

CDR3aa: CASHTTGTGELFF
CDR3nt: TGTGCCAGCCATACCACGGGAACCGGGGAGCTGTTTTTT
d_gene: .
j_gene: TRBJ2-2
abundance: .
v_gene: TRBV7-9

CDR3aa: CASSMTSGRPISYEQYF
CDR3nt: TGTGCCAGCAGCATGACTAGCGGGAGGCCAATCTCCTACGAGCAGTACTTC
d_gene: TRBD2
j_gene: TRBJ2-7
abundance: .
v_gene: TRBV7-2

CDR3aa: CASSNTEAFF
CDR3nt: TGTGCCAGCAGCAACACTGAAGCTTTCTTT
d_gene: .
j_gene: TRBJ1-1
abundance: .
v_gene: TRBV12-3/TRBV12-4

CDR3aa: CASSFEGANSYPRYEQYF
CDR3nt: TGCGCCAGCAGCTTTGAGGGGGCGAACTCCTACCCTCGGTACGAGCAGTACTTC
d_gene: TRBD1
j_gene: TRBJ2-7
abundance: .
v_gene: TRBV5-1